The entry that follows covers one T cell receptor beta chain sequence. Its antigen is currently unknown. The CDR3 spans 19 residues. This specimen belongs to a study of PD-1 blockade in classical Hodgkin lymphoma. Across the study: Nivolumab dosed at 3 mg/kg went to patients intravenously every 2 weeks.

Sequencing was performed with immunoSEQ multiplex PCR; in TCRdb, only in-frame clones are kept and a portion is missing. The table has 20,000 or so clones, around 85% seen once. General study results and limits: Whoever responded completely had baseline diversity much like that seen in newly diagnosed patients. With CD4+ cells, TCR diversity rose significantly by C4D1, but not with CD8+ cells.

Each patient relapsed following autologous stem cell transplantation, and prior brentuximab vedotin exposure differed. Classifying best responses yielded complete response, partial response or progressive disease. The input for sequencing was peripheral blood mononuclear cells (PBMCs), taken at baseline. This clonotype originated in a human donor with classical Hodgkin lymphoma. V usage is TRBV21-1 and J usage is TRBJ1-6. TRBV21-1 is classified as a pseudogene. The CDR3 is CASSSKARGVGPYNSPLHF. In nucleotides, the CDR3 is TGTGCCAGCAGCTCAAAGGCGAGGGGGGTAGGACCTTATAATTCACCCCTCCACTTT.